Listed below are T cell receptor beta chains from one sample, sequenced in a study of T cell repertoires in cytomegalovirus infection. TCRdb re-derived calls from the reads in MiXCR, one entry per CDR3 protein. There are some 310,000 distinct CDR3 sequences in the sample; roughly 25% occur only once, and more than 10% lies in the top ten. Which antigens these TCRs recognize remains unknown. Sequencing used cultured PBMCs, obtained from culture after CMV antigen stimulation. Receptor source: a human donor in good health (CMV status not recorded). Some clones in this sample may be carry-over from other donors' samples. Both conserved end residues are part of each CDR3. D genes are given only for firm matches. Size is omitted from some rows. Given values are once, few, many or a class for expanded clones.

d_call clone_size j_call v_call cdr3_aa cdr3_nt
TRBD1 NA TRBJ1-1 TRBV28 CASSPRTGRRKAFF TGTGCCAGCAGTCCCAGGACAGGGCGGAGGAAGGCTTTCTTT
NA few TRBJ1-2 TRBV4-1 CASSQAGMGYYGYTF TGCGCCAGCAGCCAAGCAGGGATGGGGTACTATGGCTACACCTTC
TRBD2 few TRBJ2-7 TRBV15 CATSRDQNSGTSHYEQYF TGTGCCACCAGCAGAGATCAGAATTCCGGGACTAGTCACTACGAGCAGTACTTC
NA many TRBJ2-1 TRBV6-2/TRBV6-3 CASRSGGSYNEQFF TGTGCCTCACGATCAGGGGGGTCCTACAATGAGCAGTTCTTC
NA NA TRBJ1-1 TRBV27 CASSLSEGADTEAFF TGTGCCAGCAGTTTATCAGAGGGTGCGGACACTGAAGCTTTCTTT
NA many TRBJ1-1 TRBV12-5 CASAGGGSNTEAFF TGTGCTAGTGCCGGAGGAGGGTCGAACACTGAAGCTTTCTTT
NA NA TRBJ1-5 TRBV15 CATSTPPWPQHF TGTGCCACCAGCACCCCCCCATGGCCCCAGCATTTT
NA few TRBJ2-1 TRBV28 CASSRIFYNEQFF TGTGCCAGCAGCCGAATATTCTACAATGAGCAGTTCTTC
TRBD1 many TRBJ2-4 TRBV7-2 CASRPGQGSNIQYF TGTGCCAGCAGGCCCGGACAGGGATCAAACATTCAGTACTTC
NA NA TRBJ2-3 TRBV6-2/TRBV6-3 CASSSHEAGRDTQYF TGTGCCAGCAGTTCCCATGAGGCGGGAAGAGATACGCAGTATTTT
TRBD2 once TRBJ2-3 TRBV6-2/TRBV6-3 CASSHRDSGRTGGTQYF TGTGCCAGCAGTCACCGCGACAGCGGACGGACCGGGGGGACGCAGTATTTT
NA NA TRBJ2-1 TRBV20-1 CSAPDPRGNYNEQFF TGCAGTGCTCCTGACCCCCGAGGGAACTACAATGAGCAGTTCTTC
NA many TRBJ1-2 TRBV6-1 CASKRTEYGYTF TGTGCCAGCAAGAGGACTGAGTATGGCTACACCTTC
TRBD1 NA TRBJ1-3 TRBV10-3 CAISARDSSGNTIYF TGTGCCATCAGTGCCCGGGACAGCTCTGGAAACACCATATATTTT
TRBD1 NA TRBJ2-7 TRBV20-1 CSARDFRGNSYEQYF TGCAGTGCTAGAGACTTCAGGGGGAATTCCTACGAGCAGTACTTC
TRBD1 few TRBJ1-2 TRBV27 CASSLSTGTGGSGYGYTF TGTGCCAGCAGTTTGTCCACCGGGACAGGGGGCTCAGGCTATGGCTACACCTTC
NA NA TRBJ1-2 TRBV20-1 CSARQGYGYTF TGCAGTGCTAGACAGGGTTATGGCTACACCTTC
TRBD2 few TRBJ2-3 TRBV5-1 CASSLGRLAGADTQYF TGCGCCAGCAGCTTGGGTCGGCTAGCGGGAGCAGATACGCAGTATTTT
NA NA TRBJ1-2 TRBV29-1 CSVGTGTSNYGYTF TGCAGCGTTGGCACCGGGACATCTAACTATGGCTACACCTTC
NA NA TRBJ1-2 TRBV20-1 CSARVGTEVYGYTF TGCAGTGCTAGAGTTGGGACGGAAGTTTATGGCTACACCTTC
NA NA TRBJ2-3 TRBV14 CASSQVGGKNTDTQYF TGTGCCAGCAGCCAAGTCGGGGGTAAGAACACAGATACGCAGTATTTT
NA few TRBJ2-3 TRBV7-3 CASSVDAGTQYF TGTGCCAGCAGCGTGGACGCCGGTACGCAGTATTTT
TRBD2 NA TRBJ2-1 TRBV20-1 CSAYSGSVSEQFF TGCAGTGCTTATAGCGGGAGTGTGAGTGAGCAGTTCTTC
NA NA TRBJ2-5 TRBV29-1 CSVEFRVRETQYF TGCAGCGTAGAATTTAGAGTTCGAGAGACCCAGTACTTC
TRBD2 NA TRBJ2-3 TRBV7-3 CASSSAGGPGDTQYF TGTGCCAGCAGCTCAGCGGGAGGGCCGGGAGATACGCAGTATTTT
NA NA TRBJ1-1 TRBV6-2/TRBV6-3 CARKPRANTEAFF TGTGCCAGGAAACCCCGGGCTAACACTGAAGCTTTCTTT
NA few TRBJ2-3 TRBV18 CASSVATDTQYF TGTGCCAGCTCCGTAGCGACAGATACGCAGTATTTT
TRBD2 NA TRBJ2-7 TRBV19 CASSMRRTSSYEQYF TGTGCCAGTAGTATGCGGCGGACTAGCTCCTACGAGCAGTACTTC
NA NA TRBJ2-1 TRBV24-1 CATSDPSGRSEQFF TGTGCCACCAGTGATCCGAGTGGACGGTCTGAGCAGTTCTTC
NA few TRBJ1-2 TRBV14 CASSQDGRTYGYTF TGTGCCAGCAGCCAAGACGGCAGGACCTATGGCTACACCTTC
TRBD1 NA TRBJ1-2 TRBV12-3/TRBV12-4 CASSSRTGAGGYTF TGTGCCAGCAGTTCTCGGACAGGGGCCGGTGGCTACACCTTC
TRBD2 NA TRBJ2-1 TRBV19 CASSIGHRLAGGAYEQFF TGTGCCAGTAGTATAGGCCATCGACTAGCGGGAGGTGCGTATGAGCAGTTCTTC
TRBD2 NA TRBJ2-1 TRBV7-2 CASSLGVAGGKEQFF TGTGCCAGCAGCTTAGGGGTAGCGGGAGGGAAAGAGCAGTTCTTC
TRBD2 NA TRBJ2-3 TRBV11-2 CASSLASGRGTDTQYF TGTGCCAGCAGCTTAGCGAGCGGGAGAGGCACAGATACGCAGTATTTT
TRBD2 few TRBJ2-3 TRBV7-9 CASSSLAGMIDTQYF TGTGCCAGCAGCTCACTAGCGGGAATGATAGATACGCAGTATTTT
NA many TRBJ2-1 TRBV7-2 CASSLVAGASYNEQFF TGTGCCAGCAGCTTAGTTGCGGGGGCATCCTACAATGAGCAGTTCTTC
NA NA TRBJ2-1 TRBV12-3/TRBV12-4 CASSFSRDYNEQFF TGTGCCAGCAGTTTTTCTCGGGACTACAATGAGCAGTTCTTC